The source of this T cell receptor beta chain is a study of T cell responses to AZD1222 COVID-19 vaccine. The study's findings and limits: Unmutated variant regions are reportedly targeted by nearly half of spike-specific TCRs. Recipients of AZD1222 seropositive at baseline numbered only 6 or 7. CD4 TCRs covered the whole spike, strongest at regions 160-218 and 743-854. The donor group comprised mostly white British people and more females; the analysis possibly underestimated clonal diversity.

V gave up 2 bases and J gave up 10 bases, with 12 bases separating them. The CDR3 is 13 residues long. Per the germline V gene, CDR1 is MGHRA and CDR2 is YSYEKL. The sample holds a few counts of this clone. The target antigen is unknown. Only in-frame clones appear in the TCRdb table, and some are missing; sequencing was by immunoSEQ multiplex PCR. The data contain some 130,000 clones, around 84% of them singletons. The receptor was isolated from an adult in good health. Sequenced material: peripheral blood, taken on day 0 of AZD1222 vaccination. The genes are TRBV4-1 and TRBJ2-1; a possible D gene is TRBD1 (5 bases). The CDR3 loop reads CASSQRGSGEQFF. The DNA for the CDR3 is TGCGCCAGCAGCCAAAGGGGATCCGGGGAGCAGTTCTTC.